This TCR beta chain was identified during a study of regulatory and conventional T cells in RAG deficiency. Study conclusions and caveats: RAG-deficient patients showed markedly lower Shannon entropy and higher Simpson indices than control T-cell subsets.

Genomic DNA came from blood regulatory T cells gated CD4+ CD25-high CD127-low. As for this clone: Antigen specificity is unknown.

The CDR3 loop spans 15 amino acids. V was pared by 0 bases and J by 0 bases, with 8 bases between. Per the germline V gene, CDR1 is SGHNT and CDR2 is YYREEE (reference sequence). Assay used: immunoSEQ multiplex PCR; TCRdb lists only in-frame clones, some missing. The repertoire includes 12,000 or so clones, roughly 94% of them detected once, and 1.3% to 1.5% sits in the top ten. These data were likewise used in another study, on regulatory T cells. From that study: Primers: 52 TRBV forward and 13 TRBJ reverse. Patient repertoires had restricted TRB V-J pairs and skewed V and J usage, most in Tregs.

Sequenced material: CD127- CD25+ CD4+ Tregs sorted from blood. The gene calls are TRBV5-4 and TRBJ2-3; perhaps TRBD1 as D (5 bases). The TCR was taken from a human donor in good health. The CDR3 DNA reads TGTGCCAGCAGCTTGGAAAAGGGGAGCACAGATACGCAGTATTTT. Translation gives CASSLEKGSTDTQYF.